This T cell receptor beta chain was recovered during a study of T cell clones after liver transplantation. Study information: Post-transplant blood was tracked for graft-donor-reactive T cell clones identified in a pre-transplant mixed lymphocyte reaction. Pre-transplant mixed lymphocyte reactions yielded third-party-reactive TCRbeta sequences as comparators for graft-donor-reactive sequences. HCV positivity affected three of eight recipients; the rest lacked autoimmune or viral indications.

Notes on the study in general: The donor-reactive repertoire was only partly measurable in two subjects, lacking donor cells.

TCRdb's copy holds only in-frame clones and misses some; the assay was immunoSEQ multiplex PCR. The sample contains tens of thousands of clones, about 84% of which appear only once. On this clone itself: Antigen: not known.

V dropped 5 bases and J dropped 4; count of bases not matched to a gene: 13. CDR1 and CDR2 from the germline V gene are KGHSH and LQKENI. CDR3 length: 16 amino acids. The chain recombines TRBV18 with TRBJ1-2; 7 nucleotides agree with TRBD1. Sequences were derived from CD4+ T cells from blood, sampled 46 months after liver transplant. This receptor was obtained from a human patient who received a liver transplant. Some T cells may be the graft donor's. The CDR3 loop is CASSSGSQTGSYGYTF. DNA of the CDR3: TGTGCCAGCTCATCCGGTTCGCAGACAGGGAGCTATGGCTACACCTTC.